The text below deals with one T cell receptor (beta chain). No antigen is known for it. These data come from a study of T cell responses to AZD1222 COVID-19 vaccine. Notes on the study in general: The donor cohort was predominantly white British with a female majority, and clonal diversity may have been underestimated. Distributed over spike, vaccine-associated CD4 TCRs predominated at 160-218 and 743-854.

Deletions cut 4 bases from V and 3 bases from J, with 9 bases between. Germline V gene sequence: CDR1 SGHRS, CDR2 YFSETQ. The CDR3 runs to 13 residues. Clones were sequenced by immunoSEQ multiplex PCR, and TCRdb holds only the in-frame ones, with some missing. Among 140,000 or so clones listed, approximately 90% were seen once. The sequence derives from an adult in good health. V is TRBV5-1 and J is TRBJ2-3; D remains unclear. Sequencing used peripheral blood, obtained on day 0 of AZD1222 vaccination. The CDR3 DNA sequence: TGCGCCAGCAGCCCCTCCGGGACAGATACGCAGTATTTT. Its translation is CASSPSGTDTQYF. The complete variable domain, with remaining parts taken from reference TRBV5-1 and TRBJ2-3, reads KAGVTQTPRYLIKTRGQQVTLSCSPISGHRSVSWYQQTPGQGLQFLFEYFSETQRNKGNFPGRFSGRQFSNSRSEMNVSTLELGDSALYLCASSPSGTDTQYFGPGTRLTVL.